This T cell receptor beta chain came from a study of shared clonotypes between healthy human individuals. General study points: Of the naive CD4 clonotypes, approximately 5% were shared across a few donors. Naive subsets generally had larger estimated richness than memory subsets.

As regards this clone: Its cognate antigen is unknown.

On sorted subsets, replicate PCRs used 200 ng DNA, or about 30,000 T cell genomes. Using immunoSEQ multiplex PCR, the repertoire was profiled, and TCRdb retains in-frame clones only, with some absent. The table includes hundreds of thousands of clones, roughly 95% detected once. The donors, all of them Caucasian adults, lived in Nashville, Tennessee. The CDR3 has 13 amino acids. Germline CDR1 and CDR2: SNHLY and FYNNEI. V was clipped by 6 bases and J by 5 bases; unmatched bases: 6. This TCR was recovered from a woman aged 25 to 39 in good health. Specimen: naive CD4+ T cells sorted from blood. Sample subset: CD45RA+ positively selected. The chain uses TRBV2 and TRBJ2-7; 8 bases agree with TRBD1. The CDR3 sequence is CASRRGTGHEQYF. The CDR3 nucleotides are TGTGCCAGCAGACGCGGGACAGGCCACGAGCAGTACTTC.